This T cell receptor beta chain is from a study of post-analysis software for immune sequencing data. Turning to the study itself: The courses of disease that were included comprised relapsing-remitting, secondary progressive and progressive-relapsing multiple sclerosis. General observations from the study: Compared with controls, patients had more of 4 to 6 TRBV segments, including TRBV5-6, TRBV5-1 and TRBV20-1. People with multiple sclerosis had a significantly lower normalized Chao1 diversity than controls did.

This clonotype showed up many times. The antigen is undetermined. TCR beta cDNA libraries included unique molecular identifiers. One entry per CDR3 protein results from TCRdb running MiXCR on the PCR reads. Of some 700,000 distinct CDR3 sequences listed, approximately 60% were seen once; the top ten hold around 11%. There are 15 residues in the CDR3. V gave up 4 bases and J gave up 2 bases; unmatched junction bases: 3. From germline, CDR1 is SGHKS and CDR2 YYEKEE (reference sequence). The TCR sequence derives from a girl between 2 and 10 years old with multiple sclerosis. The chain employs TRBV5-5 and TRBJ2-1; 10 bases match TRBD1. Sequences were obtained from blood. CDR3 loop: CASSRGQGTYNEQFF. The CDR3 region has the DNA TGTGCCAGCAGCCGGGGACAGGGGACCTACAATGAGCAGTTCTTC.